This T cell receptor (beta chain) appears in the sequencing data of a study of blood T cell repertoires in COVID-19. The CDR3 loop spans 15 amino acids. V was pared by 5 bases and J by 9 bases, with 11 bases of the junction left unmatched. Germline values: CDR1 MNHEY, CDR2 SVGAGI. In the original analysis: Amplification with reference gene primers provided the estimates of nucleated cell counts. The table came from immunoSEQ multiplex PCR; TCRdb's copy has only in-frame clones and leaves some out. The V and J calls and clone size are taken from that table; D and trimming were inferred from the DNA. The table has under 350,000 clones, approximately 85% seen once.

Sequenced material: peripheral blood. The TCR originated in a human donor in a cohort sampled during active COVID-19. This rearrangement joins TRBV6-5 to TRBJ1-5, with 9 bases aligning to TRBD1. The CDR3 sequence: CASSLISGTGMPQHF. The CDR3 DNA reads TGTGCCAGCAGTCTTATTTCGGGGACAGGGATGCCCCAGCATTTT.